These 2 T cell receptor beta chains came from one sample sequenced in a study of cytotoxic CD8 clonotypes in ibrutinib-treated CLL. Generated by immunoSEQ multiplex PCR, the TCRdb table keeps only in-frame clones and is missing some. Here the sample spans roughly 28,000 clones, 70% to 90% being singletons. This material consisted of PBMCs, taken after 24 months of ibrutinib treatment. The source is a human donor with chronic lymphocytic leukemia.

J is TRBJ2-2 and V is TRBV6-1; D gene ambiguous. This CDR3 contains 15 residues. Trimming pared 6 bases from V and 4 bases from J, leaving 15 bases between. The germline V gene encodes CDR1 MNHNS and CDR2 SASEGT. CDR3 nucleotide sequence: TGTGCCAGCAGGGGCCGCGGTGCGAGCACCGGGGAGCTGTTTTTT. As protein: CASRGRGASTGELFF.

The genes are TRBV2 and TRBJ1-2; D is unresolved. The CDR3 is 13 amino acids. Germline V gene lookup returns CDR1 SNHLY and CDR2 FYNNEI. Trimming removed 6 bases from V and 0 bases from J, with 8 bases in between. CDR3 coding DNA: TGTGCCAGCAGCCCCGATCCTAACTATGGCTACACCTTC. As protein: CASSPDPNYGYTF.